These 8 T cell receptor beta chains were sequenced from one sample in a study of shared clonotypes between healthy human individuals. The table came from immunoSEQ multiplex PCR; TCRdb's copy has only in-frame clones and leaves some out. This table holds 600,000 to 800,000 clones, around 77% found once. The sequenced sample was memory CD4+ T cells sorted from blood. Subset: CD45RA-negative fraction. Receptor source: a woman aged 25 to 39 in good health.

V usage is TRBV27 and J usage is TRBJ2-2; 9 nucleotides align to TRBD2. Unmatched junction bases numbered 6, after V lost 7 bases and J lost 6 bases. The germline CDR1 and CDR2 sequences are MNHEY and SMNVEV (reference sequence). The CDR3 totals 14 residues. This CDR3 reads CASTPLAGAGELFF. CDR3 coding DNA: TGTGCCAGCACCCCCTTAGCGGGAGCCGGGGAGCTGTTTTTT.

The V gene is TRBV5-1, the J gene TRBJ2-1; D not certain. The CDR3 extends over 12 amino acids. Germline V lookup: CDR1 SGHRS, CDR2 YFSETQ. Trimming removed 4 bases from V and 4 bases from J, with 6 bases in between. CDR3 nucleotides: TGCGCCAGCAGCGCCGGATACAATGAGCAGTTCTTC. As protein: CASSAGYNEQFF.

Regarding this clone: Additional DNA sequences in this sample encode the identical CDR3. The chain has TRBV5-1 and TRBJ1-3, with D maybe TRBD1 (6 bases). V lost 4 bases, J lost 4 bases, and 12 bases lay in between. Germline lookup yields CDR1 SGHRS and CDR2 YFSETQ. This CDR3 contains 14 residues. CDR3 nucleotides: TGCGCCAGCAGCCTACAGGGTACCGGAAACACCATATATTTT. Translation: CASSLQGTGNTIYF. Full variable domain (missing parts from reference TRBV5-1 and TRBJ1-3): KAGVTQTPRYLIKTRGQQVTLSCSPISGHRSVSWYQQTPGQGLQFLFEYFSETQRNKGNFPGRFSGRQFSNSRSEMNVSTLELGDSALYLCASSLQGTGNTIYFGEGSWLTVV.

The V call is TRBV7-8, the J call TRBJ1-5; TRBD1 might be the D (6 bases). Trimming took off 5 bases at V and 4 bases at J, with 6 bases between the two ends. Germline CDR1 is SGHVS and CDR2 is FQNEAQ. The CDR3 has 12 amino acids. The CDR3: CASSQGNQPQHF. CDR3 sequence (DNA): TGTGCCAGCAGCCAGGGGAATCAGCCCCAGCATTTT. The full variable domain, rest sourced from reference TRBV7-8 and TRBJ1-5, is GAGVSQSPRYKVAKRGQDVALRCDPISGHVSLFWYQQALGQGPEFLTYFQNEAQLDKSGLPSDRFFAERPEGSVSTLKIQRTQQEDSAVYLCASSQGNQPQHFGDGTRLSIL.

In its sample, this clone was seen once. V usage is TRBV2 and J usage is TRBJ2-5; 7 bases match TRBD1. CDR1 and CDR2 (germline): SNHLY, FYNNEI. The J segment lost 1 base and the V segment lost 4 bases, leaving 6 bases of the junction unmatched. This CDR3 spans 15 amino acids. The CDR3 DNA sequence: TGTGCCAGCAGTGTTCACAGGGGTACCCAAGAGACCCAGTACTTC. Translating gives CASSVHRGTQETQYF.

This chain connects TRBV5-1 to TRBJ2-5; 8 bases match TRBD1. The germline gives CDR1 SGHRS, CDR2 YFSETQ. The ends lost 4 bases at V and 4 bases at J; junction bases unmatched: 0. There are 12 residues in the CDR3. The CDR3 region is CASSDRGETQYF. The CDR3 DNA reads as TGCGCCAGCAGCGACAGGGGAGAGACCCAGTACTTC.

The rearrangement joins TRBV27 to TRBJ1-5; no firm D call. Germline V CDR1 and CDR2: MNHEY, SMNVEV (reference sequence). V gave up 1 base and J gave up 5 bases, with 6 bases separating them. The CDR3 consists of 13 residues. CDR3 residues: CASSLFLDQPQHF. The CDR3 DNA is TGTGCCAGCAGTTTATTTCTCGATCAGCCCCAGCATTTT.

The sample holds a few counts of this clone. The CDR3, as DNA: TGTGCCAGCACCGGGACTTCCGGAACCTACGAGCAGTACTTC. The encoded protein is CASTGTSGTYEQYF. This sequence joins TRBV2 and TRBJ2-7, with a tentative D call TRBD2 (6 bases). In germline, CDR1 is SNHLY, CDR2 FYNNEI. Trimming pared 7 bases from V and 2 bases from J, leaving 15 bases between. This CDR3 contains 14 residues.